One and the same sample provided the 13 T cell receptor beta chains below, sequenced in a study of control samples from healthy donors and cancer patients. Data came from immunoSEQ multiplex PCR; TCRdb stores just in-frame clones and leaves some out. Of approximately 160,000 clones in the sample, 94% were seen once. The specimen was blood. The source of these receptors is a woman under 30 in good health.

This rearrangement joins TRBV2 to TRBJ1-1; TRBD1 might be the D (6 bases). The CDR3 has 14 amino acids. The germline V gene has CDR1 SNHLY and CDR2 FYNNEI. The V and J ends lost 7 bases and 1 base respectively, with 13 bases between them. The DNA of the CDR3 is TGTGCCAGCATTACCGGGACAAAGAACACTGAAGCTTTCTTT. Residues: CASITGTKNTEAFF.

V gene TRBV4-1 combines with J gene TRBJ2-7; D assignment may be TRBD1 or TRBD2 (5 bases each). V lost 4 bases and J 4 bases, leaving 14 bases between the germline ends. There are 14 residues in the CDR3. The germline V gene encodes CDR1 MGHRA and CDR2 YSYEKL. The CDR3 sequence: CASSPRDGAYEQYF. For the CDR3, the DNA is TGCGCCAGCAGCCCCCGGGACGGAGCTTACGAGCAGTACTTC.

This clone was found once. The rearrangement uses TRBV2 and TRBJ1-6; 9 bases line up with TRBD1. The CDR3 is 13 amino acids. J lost 8 bases, V lost 9 bases, and 5 bases had no gene match. In germline, CDR1 is SNHLY, CDR2 FYNNEI. CDR3 nucleotides: TGTGCCAGAGGACAGGGGAAGGATTCACCCCTCCACTTT. The encoded protein is CARGQGKDSPLHF.

The chain joins TRBV4-2 to TRBJ2-3; D call uncertain. The CDR3 has 15 residues. V lost 1 base, J lost 1 base, and 9 bases lay in between. Germline assignment: CDR1 LGHNA and CDR2 YNFKEQ. The chain's CDR3 is CASSQVGSGTDTQYF. CDR3 sequence (DNA): TGTGCCAGCAGCCAAGTTGGCTCCGGCACAGATACGCAGTATTTT.

The chain couples TRBV7-2 to TRBJ2-1; D is perhaps TRBD1 or TRBD2 (7 bases each). CDR1 is SGHTA and CDR2 is FQGNSA in the germline V gene. V was clipped by 10 bases and J by 7 bases, with 14 bases between them. This CDR3 has 12 amino acids. CDR3 sequence: CATNRGGNEQFF. The CDR3 DNA follows: TGTGCCACCAACAGGGGAGGGAATGAGCAGTTCTTC.

The chain carries TRBV20-1 and TRBJ2-4; D may be TRBD1 (5 bases). CDR1 is DFQATT, CDR2 SNEGSKA, per germline (reference sequence). Trimming left V 3 bases short and J 8 bases short, with 14 bases between. CDR3 length: 13 residues. This chain's CDR3 is CSASDQGTDIQYF. The CDR3 coding sequence is TGCAGTGCTAGTGACCAGGGAACTGACATTCAGTACTTC.

The J gene is TRBJ1-2, the V gene TRBV11-2; perhaps TRBD1 as D (5 bases). The CDR3 is 17 residues long. The V end lost 7 bases, the J end lost 3 bases, and 24 bases lay between the germline ends. Germline V gene data show CDR1 as SGHAT and CDR2 as FQNNGV. CDR3 amino acids: CASIRRDDFDQDYGYTF. Written as DNA, the CDR3 is TGTGCCAGCATCCGAAGGGACGATTTCGATCAGGACTATGGCTACACCTTC.

This chain joins TRBV7-9 and TRBJ2-1; 7 positions match TRBD2. Germline trimming cut 5 bases from V and 4 bases from J; bases unmatched to any gene: 8. The V gene's germline CDR1 is SEHNR and CDR2 FQNEAQ (reference sequence). The CDR3 consists of 15 residues. CDR3 coding DNA: TGTGCCAGCAGCCCCGGGACTATTATTTACAATGAGCAGTTCTTC. Its translation: CASSPGTIIYNEQFF.

The chain combines TRBV6-5 with TRBJ1-2; the D is unclear. CDR3 length: 12 amino acids. Germline V gene data show CDR1 as MNHEY and CDR2 as SVGAGI. Trimming stripped 4 bases from V and 4 bases from J, with 7 bases between. The CDR3 reads CASSSDAYGYTF. CDR3 DNA sequence: TGTGCCAGCAGTTCCGACGCCTATGGCTACACCTTC.

This chain joins TRBV6-1 and TRBJ1-2, with 7 bases matching TRBD1. This CDR3 comprises 17 residues. V gave up 2 bases and J gave up 4 bases; unmatched junction bases: 13. CDR1 is MNHNS and CDR2 is SASEGT in the germline V gene. The CDR3 here is CASSELEGATSLYGYTF. Here the CDR3 DNA reads TGTGCCAGCAGTGAATTAGAGGGGGCGACGAGTCTCTATGGCTACACCTTC.

This chain uses TRBV4-3 with TRBJ1-3; D remains unclear. The V end lost 1 base, the J end lost 0 bases, and 13 bases lay between the germline ends. In germline, CDR1 is LGHNA, CDR2 YSLEER. The CDR3 totals 17 residues. The CDR3: CASSQGWPGSSGNTIYF. DNA of the CDR3: TGCGCCAGCAGCCAAGGATGGCCTGGGAGCTCTGGAAACACCATATATTTT.

The chain couples TRBV21-1 to TRBJ1-2; the table's D call of TRBD1 was not tested on the DNA. TRBV21-1 is classified as a pseudogene. The CDR3 runs 14 residues. CDR3 protein: CASSKAVTGNGYTF. DNA for the CDR3: TGTGCCAGCAGCAAAGCGGTTACAGGGAATGGCTACACCTTC.

The chain couples TRBV25-1 to TRBJ1-2; possible D gene TRBD1, 5 bases. This CDR3 spans 13 amino acids. In germline, CDR1 is MGHDK, CDR2 SYGVNS. V gave up 6 bases and J gave up 3 bases, with 11 bases separating them. The CDR3 loop is CASSGGSYYGYTF. The CDR3 region has the DNA TGTGCCAGCAGCGGGGGGAGCTACTATGGCTACACCTTC.